The clone carrying this T cell receptor beta chain was counted ten times or more. No antigen is known for it. TCR beta CDR3 sequences were amplified from RNA transcripts. HTBI primers drove first-round RT-PCR of the TCR CDR3. TCRdb reprocessed the multiplex PCR reads via MiXCR and lists one record per CDR3 protein. The repertoire holds some 650,000 distinct CDR3 sequences, with around 16% as singletons. The sample belongs to a study of T cells in Graves' hyperthyroidism and ophthalmopathy. Whole-study results and caveats: Most clonotypes expanded in thyroid above 0.001 were likewise present in blood.

CDR3 size: 16 residues. V lost 0 bases and J 0 bases, leaving 9 bases between the germline ends. Germline CDR1 is SGHRS and CDR2 is YFSETQ. This receptor was obtained from a woman between 40 and 55 years old with Graves' ophthalmopathy. This rearrangement joins TRBV5-1 to TRBJ1-4; D remains unclear. The source material was blood. The CDR3 is CASSLGGVATNEKLFF. Here the CDR3 DNA reads TGCGCCAGCAGCTTGGGCGGAGTTGCAACTAATGAAAAACTGTTTTTT.